The rows below give T cell receptor beta chains drawn from one sample of a study of T cell repertoires in cytomegalovirus infection. The antigens for these receptors are not known. One entry per CDR3 protein results from TCRdb running MiXCR on the reads. The profile shows about 830,000 distinct CDR3 sequences, about 30% of them singletons. This material consisted of cultured CD8+ T cells from PBMCs, taken from culture after CMV antigen stimulation. Source of these receptors: a human donor in good health (CMV status not recorded). Some clones in this sample may be carry-over from other donors' samples. The CDR3 runs from the conserved cysteine through the conserved F or W. The D gene is left open where the match is weak. Not all rows give a size; the values are once, few, many and, for expanded clones, a class.

>.|TRBV27|.|TRBJ1-4
TGTGTCAGCAGTGGAGGGGGGGGCAGGGAAAAACTGTTTTTT
CVSSGGGGREKLFF
>.|TRBV6-1|.|TRBJ1-5
TGTGCCAGCGAAAGAGACTCCCCCAATCAGCCCCAGCATTTT
CASERDSPNQPQHF
>.|TRBV7-4|.|TRBJ2-3
TGTGCCAACAGCCTCTTGGGGCGGGGCACAGATACGCAGTATTTT
CANSLLGRGTDTQYF
>few|TRBV6-2/TRBV6-3|TRBD1|TRBJ1-5
TGTGCCAGCAGTTCCGACAGGGGACGCAATCAGCCCCAGCATTTT
CASSSDRGRNQPQHF
>many|TRBV7-6|.|TRBJ2-5
TGTGCCAGCAGCTTGGGCCTCCTCCCTGTCGGCCAAGAGACCCAGTACTTC
CASSLGLLPVGQETQYF
>.|TRBV4-2|TRBD1|TRBJ2-3
TGTGCCAGCAGCCAAGTGCCCCGGGACAGATACACAGATACGCAGTATTTT
CASSQVPRDRYTDTQYF
>.|TRBV6-1|.|TRBJ2-5
TGTGCCAGCAGTGAATCGCCGGGCCATCTCCAAGAGATCCAGTACTTC
CASSESPGHLQEIQYF
>.|TRBV7-6|TRBD1|TRBJ1-2
TGTGCCAGCAGCTTAGGGGCAGGGGGAGGTTATGGCTACACCTTC
CASSLGAGGGYGYTF
>.|TRBV28|.|TRBJ2-6
TGTGCCAGCAGTTCAAGACAGGACCACTCTGGGGCCAACGTCCTGACTTTC
CASSSRQDHSGANVLTF
>few|TRBV7-8|.|TRBJ1-1
TGTGCCAGCAGCCTCCGGGGGGGCCTTGTTAAGAACACTGAAGCTTTCTTT
CASSLRGGLVKNTEAFF
>few|TRBV28|.|TRBJ2-2
TGTGCCAGCAGTTTATTACGATTAAACACCGGGGAGCTGTTTTTT
CASSLLRLNTGELFF
>few|TRBV7-9|TRBD1|TRBJ2-7
TGTGCCAGTTCGTCACAGGGGCGGTACGAGCAGTACTTC
CASSSQGRYEQYF
>many|TRBV7-8|.|TRBJ2-7
TGTGCCAGCAGCTCCGTGGGGGTCCCCACTGAGTACGAGCAGTACTTC
CASSSVGVPTEYEQYF
>.|TRBV5-3|.|TRBJ1-4
TGTGCCAGCAGCCCCTCGAACAGGGCGCAAGAAAAACTGTTTTTT
CASSPSNRAQEKLFF
>.|TRBV12-3/TRBV12-4|.|TRBJ1-4
TGTGCCAGCAGCATCAGTGGCGGTAAACTGTTTTTT
CASSISGGKLFF
>.|TRBV27|TRBD1|TRBJ1-6
TGTGCCAGCAGTTCAGGGACAGATCCCCTCACCCTCCACTTT
CASSSGTDPLTLHF
>.|TRBV28|.|TRBJ1-1
TGTGCCAGCAGTTCAGGGGAGGATAACACTGAAGCTTTCTTT
CASSSGEDNTEAFF
>few|TRBV3-1|.|TRBJ1-5
TGTGCCAGCAGCCAAGAAGGATATCAGCCCCAGCATTTT
CASSQEGYQPQHF
>.|TRBV7-4|.|TRBJ1-2
TGTGCCAGCAGCTTAGGGGACCCTCGTGAAGGCTACACCTTC
CASSLGDPREGYTF
>few|TRBV12-3/TRBV12-4|.|TRBJ1-2
TGTGCCAGCAGTTTTGGGGGCCCTGGCTACACCTTC
CASSFGGPGYTF
>.|TRBV5-1|.|TRBJ1-1
TGCGCCAGCAGCTTGGACCAGCGCCCTAGGAACACTGAAGCTTTCTTT
CASSLDQRPRNTEAFF
>.|TRBV6-2/TRBV6-3|TRBD2|TRBJ2-3
TGTGCCAGCAGTTATCGGCGGGGGGGAATCACAGATACGCAGTATTTT
CASSYRRGGITDTQYF
>few|TRBV6-1|.|TRBJ1-1
TGTGCCAGCTCTGCTCCGAGCACTGAAGCTTTCTTT
CASSAPSTEAFF